The 15 T cell receptor beta chains listed next were all sequenced from one sample in a study of cytomegalovirus exposure and HLA in healthy donors. PCR involved 60 Vbeta and 13 Jbeta primers. Generated by immunoSEQ multiplex PCR, the TCRdb table keeps only in-frame clones and is missing some. The data hold some 110,000 clones, with roughly three quarters observed a single time. Sample: PBMCs. The receptors originated from a man younger than 45 in good health and CMV-seronegative.

The J gene is TRBJ2-3, the V gene TRBV6-5; D is possibly TRBD1 (5 bases). The V and J ends lost 3 bases and 10 bases respectively, with 14 bases between them. This CDR3 is 13 amino acids long. Per the germline V gene, CDR1 is MNHEY and CDR2 is SVGAGI. The CDR3 coding sequence is TGTGCCAGCAGTTATGGTGGGGCCGCCCCGCAGTATTTT. Amino acid sequence: CASSYGGAAPQYF.

Concerning this clone itself: An end of the junction does not agree with germline; a read error may underlie this. V and J are TRBV5-1 and TRBJ2-7; TRBD2 matches at 7 bases. This CDR3 comprises 14 residues. From germline, CDR1 is SGHRS and CDR2 YFSETQ. CDR3 coding DNA: TGCGCCAGCAGCTATTCGGGAGGTCCATACGTGCAGTACTTC. It codes for CASSYSGGPYVQYF.

This clone appeared a few times. This chain uses TRBV7-9 with TRBJ2-5, with 7 bases that match TRBD2. Trimming took 6 bases from V and 2 from J; bases not matched to a gene: 6. Germline V gene lookup returns CDR1 SEHNR and CDR2 FQNEAQ (reference sequence). This CDR3 has 14 amino acids. The chain's CDR3 is CASSNTGGQETQYF. The CDR3 DNA follows: TGTGCCAGCAGTAATACCGGGGGGCAAGAGACCCAGTACTTC.

This clone was seen a few times. Other nucleotide sequences in the sample specify the same CDR3. The chain couples TRBV7-8 to TRBJ2-5; 7 bases agree with TRBD1. The CDR3 is 13 amino acids. CDR1 and CDR2 from the germline V gene are SGHVS and FQNEAQ. Unmatched junction bases numbered 0, after V lost 1 base and J lost 4 bases. The CDR3 nucleotides are TGTGCCAGCAGCTTAGGACAGGGAGAGACCCAGTACTTC. It codes for CASSLGQGETQYF.

With respect to this clone: Other nucleotide sequences in the sample specify the same CDR3. The rearrangement links TRBV7-3 to TRBJ2-3; maybe TRBD2 (6 bases). The germline V and J ends were trimmed by 2 bases and 3 bases, with 12 bases remaining between them. Germline V gene sequence: CDR1 SGHTA, CDR2 FQGTGA. CDR3 size: 15 residues. This CDR3 reads CASSLGVAVTDTQYF. The CDR3 bases are TGTGCCAGCAGCTTAGGGGTAGCGGTAACAGATACGCAGTATTTT.

The chain couples TRBV7-9 to TRBJ1-5; the D gene is possibly TRBD1 (5 bases). The germline V gene encodes CDR1 SEHNR and CDR2 FQNEAQ (reference sequence). The CDR3 runs 17 residues. The V and J ends lost 5 bases and 2 bases respectively, with 19 bases between them. CDR3 loop: CASSPPVVGGGNQPQHF. The CDR3 DNA follows: TGTGCCAGCAGCCCCCCAGTGGTGGGGGGAGGCAATCAGCCCCAGCATTTT.

A few counts support this clone. The chain recombines TRBV28 with TRBJ1-1; TRBD1 is a possible D gene (6 bases). The V gene lost 7 bases and the J gene lost 0 bases, with 18 bases spanning the gap. The CDR3 sequence is 16 residues long. Germline values: CDR1 MDHEN, CDR2 SYDVKM. The CDR3 loop is CASTNGGELMNTEAFF. In DNA, the CDR3 is TGTGCCAGCACTAATGGGGGCGAACTCATGAACACTGAAGCTTTCTTT. The complete variable domain, with remaining parts taken from reference TRBV28 and TRBJ1-1, reads DVKVTQSSRYLVKRTGEKVFLECVQDMDHENMFWYRQDPGLGLRLIYFSYDVKMKEKGDIPEGYSVSREKKERFSLILESASTNQTSMYLCASTNGGELMNTEAFFGQGTRLTVV.

This clone was counted a few times. The V call is TRBV7-2, the J call TRBJ1-2; TRBD1 aligns across 7 bases. The CDR3 length is 12 residues. Trimming removed 6 bases from V and 8 bases from J; junction bases left unmatched: 6. Germline-derived CDR1 and CDR2 are SGHTA and FQGNSA. The CDR3 region has the DNA TGTGCCAGCAGAAACCCAGGGGGGGGCTACACCTTC. Its protein is CASRNPGGGYTF.

This rearrangement joins TRBV19 to TRBJ1-3, with a weak D call TRBD1 (6 bases). With 6 bases removed from V and 7 bases from J, the gap between germline ends came to 16 bases. Germline V gene lookup returns CDR1 LNHDA and CDR2 SQIVND (reference sequence). CDR3 length: 14 amino acids. CDR3 amino acids: CASRQGPSGNTIYF. The CDR3 coding sequence is TGTGCCAGTAGACAGGGCCCTTCCGGGAACACCATATATTTT.

There are a few counts of this clone. This chain connects TRBV7-9 to TRBJ1-1, with D perhaps matching TRBD1 (5 bases). CDR3 length: 14 amino acids. With 2 bases removed from V and 4 bases from J, the gap between germline ends came to 11 bases. The germline CDR1 and CDR2 sequences are SEHNR and FQNEAQ (reference sequence). CDR3 loop: CASSLMGQVTEAFF. CDR3 bases: TGTGCCAGCAGCTTAATGGGGCAGGTCACTGAAGCTTTCTTT.

This clone was found once. V gene TRBV7-2 combines with J gene TRBJ1-5; the match to TRBD1 covers 8 bases. V lost 4 bases to trimming and J lost 6 bases; unmatched junction nucleotides: 8. CDR1 and CDR2 (germline): SGHTA, FQGNSA. This CDR3 has 15 residues. The CDR3 DNA reads as TGTGCCAGCAGCTGGGTGGGACAGGAGGGTCAGCCCCAGCATTTT. Amino acids: CASSWVGQEGQPQHF.

V gene TRBV28 combines with J gene TRBJ1-5; D gene uncertain. The CDR3 has 14 amino acids. Germline CDR1 reads MDHEN; CDR2 reads SYDVKM. V lost 3 bases, J lost 1 base, and 7 bases lay in between. CDR3 protein: CASSFTLSNQPQHF. In DNA, the CDR3 is TGTGCCAGCAGTTTTACTCTGAGCAATCAGCCCCAGCATTTT.

The V call is TRBV29-1, the J call TRBJ1-5; 9 nucleotides agree with TRBD1. Germline-derived CDR1 and CDR2 are SQVTM and ANQGSEA. CDR3 length: 12 residues. V was pared by 6 bases and J by 9 bases, with 6 bases of the junction left unmatched. In DNA form, the CDR3 reads TGCAGCGTGGGGGGACAGGGAAGGCCCCAGCATTTT. It translates to CSVGGQGRPQHF.

This rearrangement joins TRBV30 to TRBJ2-7; TRBD1 aligns across 10 bases. J was trimmed by 1 base and V by 0 bases; bases with no gene match: 0. CDR1 is GTSNPN, CDR2 SVGIG, per germline (reference sequence). The CDR3 covers 14 residues. The DNA of the CDR3 is TGTGCCTGGAGTGTGGGACAGGGGTCCTACGAGCAGTACTTC. This sequence encodes CAWSVGQGSYEQYF. The full variable domain, completed using reference TRBV30 and TRBJ2-7, is SQTIHQWPATLVQPVGSPLSLECTVEGTSNPNLYWYRQAAGRGLQLLFYSVGIGQISSEVPQNLSASRPQDRQFILSSKKLLLSDSGFYLCAWSVGQGSYEQYFGPGTRLTVT.

This clone was counted a few times. V is TRBV29-1 and J is TRBJ2-7; 11 nucleotides line up with TRBD2. CDR3 length equals 13 residues. J was trimmed by 4 bases and V by 5 bases; bases with no gene match: 4. Germline values: CDR1 SQVTM, CDR2 ANQGSEA. This CDR3 is CSVPGLAEYEQYF. The CDR3 region has the DNA TGCAGCGTTCCGGGACTAGCGGAGTACGAGCAGTACTTC.